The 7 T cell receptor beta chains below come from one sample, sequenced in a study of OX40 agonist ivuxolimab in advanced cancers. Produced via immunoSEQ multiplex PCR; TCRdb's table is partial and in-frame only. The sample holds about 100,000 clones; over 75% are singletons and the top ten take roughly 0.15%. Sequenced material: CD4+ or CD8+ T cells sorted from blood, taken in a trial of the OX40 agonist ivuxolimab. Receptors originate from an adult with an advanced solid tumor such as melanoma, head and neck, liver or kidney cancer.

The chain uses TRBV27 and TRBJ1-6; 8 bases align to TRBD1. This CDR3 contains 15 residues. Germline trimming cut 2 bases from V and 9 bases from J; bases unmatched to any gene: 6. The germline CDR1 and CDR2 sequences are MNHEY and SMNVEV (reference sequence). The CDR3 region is CASSLTTGALSPLHF. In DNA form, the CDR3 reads TGTGCCAGCAGTTTAACGACAGGGGCTCTTTCACCCCTCCACTTT.

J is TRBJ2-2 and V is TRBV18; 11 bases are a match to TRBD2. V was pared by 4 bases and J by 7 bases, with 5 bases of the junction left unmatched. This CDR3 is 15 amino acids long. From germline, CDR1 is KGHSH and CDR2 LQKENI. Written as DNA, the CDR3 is TGTGCCAGCTCACACCGGGGACTAGCGGACGGGGAGCTGTTTTTT. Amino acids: CASSHRGLADGELFF.

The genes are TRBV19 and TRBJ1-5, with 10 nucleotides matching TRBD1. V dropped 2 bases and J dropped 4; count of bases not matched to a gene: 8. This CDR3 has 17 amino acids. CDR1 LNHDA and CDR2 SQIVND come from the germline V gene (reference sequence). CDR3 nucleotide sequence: TGTGCCAGTAGTATAAGGACAGGGGGAATGGGTAATCAGCCCCAGCATTTT. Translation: CASSIRTGGMGNQPQHF.

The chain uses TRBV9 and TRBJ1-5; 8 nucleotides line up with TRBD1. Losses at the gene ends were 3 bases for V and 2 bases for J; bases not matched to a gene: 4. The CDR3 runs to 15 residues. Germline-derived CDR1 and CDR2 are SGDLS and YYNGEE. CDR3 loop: CASSASTGGNQPQHF. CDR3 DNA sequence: TGTGCCAGCAGCGCATCGACAGGGGGCAATCAGCCCCAGCATTTT.

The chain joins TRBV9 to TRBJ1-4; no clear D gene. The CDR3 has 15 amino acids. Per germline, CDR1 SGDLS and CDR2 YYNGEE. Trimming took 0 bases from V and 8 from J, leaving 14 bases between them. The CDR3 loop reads CASSVVGAVGEKLFF. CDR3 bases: TGTGCCAGCAGCGTAGTAGGAGCGGTGGGGGAAAAACTGTTTTTT.

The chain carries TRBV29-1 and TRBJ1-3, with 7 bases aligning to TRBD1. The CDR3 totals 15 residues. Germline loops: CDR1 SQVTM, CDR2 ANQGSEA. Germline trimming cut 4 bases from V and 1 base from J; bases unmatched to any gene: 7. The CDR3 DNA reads TGCAGCGTTGGGACAGGCAGTGAATCTGGAAACACCATATATTTT. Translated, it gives CSVGTGSESGNTIYF.

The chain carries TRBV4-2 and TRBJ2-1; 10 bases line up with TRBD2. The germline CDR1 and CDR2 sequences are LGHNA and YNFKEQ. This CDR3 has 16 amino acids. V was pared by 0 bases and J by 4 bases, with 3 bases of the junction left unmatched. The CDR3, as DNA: TGTGCCAGCAGCCAAGATAAACTAGCGGGATACAATGAGCAGTTCTTC. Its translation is CASSQDKLAGYNEQFF.